The present entry profiles one TCR beta chain with its context. This entry belongs to a study of blood T cell repertoires in COVID-19. CDR1 is SNHLY and CDR2 is FYNNEI in the germline V gene. The length of the CDR3 is 14 residues. Trimming took 8 bases from V and 7 from J, leaving 15 bases between them. What the recovered Cohort 3 donors had was two negative PCRs, clearance, or symptom resolution. The data were produced by immunoSEQ multiplex PCR, yet TCRdb's version contains in-frame clones alone and is incomplete. The table shows 250,000 to 300,000 clones, with more than 75% occurring only once. This receptor was identified in a man between 18 and 35 years old who had recovered from COVID-19. The chain carries TRBV2 and TRBJ1-6; D unresolved. Sequenced: PBMCs or T cells enriched from blood (not recorded which). The DNA for the CDR3 is TGTGCCAGCGGACTCAGAACGAGGAATTCACCCCTCCACTTT. Protein sequence: CASGLRTRNSPLHF.